These 4 T cell receptor beta chains share one sample of origin, sequenced in a study of Ad26.COV2.S vaccination and SARS-CoV-2 variants. Sequencing was performed with immunoSEQ multiplex PCR; in TCRdb, only in-frame clones are kept and a portion is missing. The sample includes about 350,000 clones, 80% to 90% of them seen just once. Treatment meaning: about 20 received Ad26.COV2.S at low or high dose, single or two shots; roughly five received placebo; per-sample allocation not given. Vaccine and placebo recipients were sampled on day 63 after the first injection. The source material was peripheral blood, sampled in a trial of Ad26.COV2.S vaccine versus placebo. The receptors shown here come from a person aged 18 to 59 who received the Ad26.COV2.S COVID-19 vaccine or a placebo.

This chain uses TRBV4-1 with TRBJ1-3; possible D gene TRBD1, 6 bases. The V gene lost 4 bases and the J gene lost 0 bases, with 10 bases spanning the gap. The CDR3 has 15 residues. Germline V CDR1 and CDR2: MGHRA, YSYEKL. CDR3 sequence: CASSLTGTSGNTIYF. As DNA, the CDR3 is TGCGCCAGCAGCCTAACAGGGACCTCTGGAAACACCATATATTTT.

The sample holds one count of this clone. The chain recombines TRBV24-1 with TRBJ2-2; D remains ambiguous. This CDR3 region has 16 residues. CDR1 and CDR2 from the germline V gene are KGHDR and SFDVKD. V lost 3 bases and J 1 base, leaving 11 bases between the germline ends. As DNA, the CDR3 is TGTGCCACCAGTGATCGCCGGCCCGGGAACACCGGGGAGCTGTTTTTT. Translating gives CATSDRRPGNTGELFF.

The chain uses TRBV10-1 and TRBJ1-1; maybe TRBD1 (5 bases). The CDR3 extends over 15 amino acids. Germline CDR1 is WNHNN and CDR2 is SYGVQD (reference sequence). Trimming removed 0 bases at V and 1 base at J, with 9 bases between. CDR3 amino acids: CASSESGGPNTEAFF. The CDR3 coding sequence is TGCGCCAGCAGTGAGTCCGGGGGTCCGAACACTGAAGCTTTCTTT.

The chain uses TRBV15 and TRBJ2-6; no clear D. CDR3 length equals 19 residues. Germline V gene lookup returns CDR1 LNHNV and CDR2 YYDKDF (reference sequence). Trimming took off 3 bases at V and 0 bases at J, with 18 bases between the two ends. CDR3 bases: TGTGCCACCAGCAGCCCAGGTAGTCCAGACGTCTCTGGGGCCAACGTCCTGACTTTC. Its translation is CATSSPGSPDVSGANVLTF.